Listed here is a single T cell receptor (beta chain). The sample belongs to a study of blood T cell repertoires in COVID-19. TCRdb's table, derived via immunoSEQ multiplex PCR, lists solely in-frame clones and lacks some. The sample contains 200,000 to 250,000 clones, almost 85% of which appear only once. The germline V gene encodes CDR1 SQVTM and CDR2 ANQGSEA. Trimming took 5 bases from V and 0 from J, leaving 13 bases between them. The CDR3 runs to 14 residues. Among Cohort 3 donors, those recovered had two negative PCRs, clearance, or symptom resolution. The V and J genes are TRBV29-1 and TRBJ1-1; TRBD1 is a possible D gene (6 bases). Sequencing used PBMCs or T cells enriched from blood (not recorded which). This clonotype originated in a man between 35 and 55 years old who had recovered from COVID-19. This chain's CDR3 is CSVTGRGMNTEAFF. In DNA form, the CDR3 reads TGCAGCGTTACAGGGAGGGGGATGAACACTGAAGCTTTCTTT.